This TCR beta chain was observed in a study of immune heterogeneity within non-small cell lung tumors. The authors used 600 ng of bulk tumor genomic DNA per sample as template. Far-apart biopsies, several per primary tumor, were taken during surgery. The cohort was untreated, with newly diagnosed non-small cell lung cancer undergoing curative surgery. General study findings and limits: Different tumor locations in one patient shared dominant CDR3 beta clonotypes yet harbored unique high-frequency clones. Between one patient and another, high-frequency T-cell receptor beta clonotypes were largely distinct.

This clonotype came up many times. The antigen remains unidentified. Multiplex PCR was performed with 32 V and 13 J primers, and it amplified TCR beta CDR3. Using its own MiXCR run on the multiplex PCR reads, TCRdb lists one record per CDR3 protein. The sample yields around 15,000 distinct CDR3 sequences, about 30% seen once. From germline, CDR1 is MNHNS and CDR2 SASEGT. The CDR3 contains 13 residues. V was cut by 7 bases and J by 10 bases, with 17 bases left in between. This sequence was found in a woman between 45 and 60 years old with non-small cell lung cancer. The chain recombines TRBV6-1 with TRBJ2-1, with a tentative D call TRBD2 (5 bases). The sample taken for sequencing was lung tumor tissue. This CDR3 reads CASTTLAFGEQFF. CDR3 DNA: TGTGCCAGCACGACCCTAGCCTTCGGCGAGCAGTTCTTC.